One and the same sample provided the 12 T cell receptor beta chains below, sequenced in a study of cytomegalovirus exposure and HLA in healthy donors. Method: immunoSEQ multiplex PCR; TCRdb's copy keeps in-frame clones and lacks some. The sample includes roughly 310,000 clones, nearly 90% of them seen just once. Material for sequencing was PBMCs. These receptors were collected from a man between 25 and 39 years old in good health and CMV-seronegative.

The gene calls are TRBV6-9 and TRBJ1-6; D is perhaps TRBD1 (6 bases). V shed 4 bases and J shed 8 bases, with 15 bases lying between them. This CDR3 contains 15 residues. The V gene's germline CDR1 is MNHGY and CDR2 SVAAGI. The CDR3 nucleotides read TGTGCCAGCAGTTCCTCGGGGGGCGCAGATTCACCCCTCCACTTT. Translated: CASSSSGGADSPLHF.

The gene calls are TRBV7-8 and TRBJ1-2; no definite D call. V lost 0 bases and J 4 bases, leaving 15 bases between the germline ends. The CDR3 is made up of 16 amino acids. CDR1 is SGHVS and CDR2 is FQNEAQ in the germline V gene. CDR3 loop: CASSLAFDQVAYGYTF. CDR3 DNA sequence: TGTGCCAGCAGCTTAGCATTTGACCAGGTGGCCTATGGCTACACCTTC.

The V and J genes are TRBV19 and TRBJ1-5; the D gene is possibly TRBD1 (6 bases). V was clipped by 4 bases and J by 7 bases, with 14 bases between them. From germline, CDR1 is LNHDA and CDR2 SQIVND (reference sequence). The CDR3 sequence is 14 residues long. This chain's CDR3 is CASSTTGPPQPQHF. CDR3 DNA: TGTGCCAGTAGTACGACAGGTCCGCCCCAGCCCCAGCATTTT.

The chain joins TRBV7-2 to TRBJ2-5; 8 bases fit TRBD2. J lost 6 bases, V lost 5 bases, and 14 bases had no gene match. The CDR3 contains 16 residues. Germline CDR1 reads SGHTA; CDR2 reads FQGNSA. The CDR3 is CASSQLDLRGGKTQYF. The DNA for the CDR3 is TGTGCCAGCAGCCAGTTGGACCTCCGGGGGGGAAAGACCCAGTACTTC.

The chain recombines TRBV27 with TRBJ2-1; 8 bases line up with TRBD2. J was trimmed by 2 bases and V by 7 bases; bases with no gene match: 7. Germline-derived CDR1 and CDR2 are MNHEY and SMNVEV (reference sequence). The CDR3 is 15 residues long. The CDR3, as DNA: TGTGCCAGCACTGCCGGGGGGGTCCCCTACAATGAGCAGTTCTTC. It specifies CASTAGGVPYNEQFF.

This rearrangement joins TRBV19 to TRBJ2-2; D might be TRBD2 (7 bases). Looked up from germline, CDR1 is LNHDA and CDR2 is SQIVND (reference sequence). V was pared by 6 bases and J by 5 bases, with 13 bases between. The CDR3 consists of 14 residues. The CDR3 protein is CASSPQGGTGELFF. In DNA form, the CDR3 reads TGTGCCAGTAGCCCACAGGGAGGGACCGGGGAGCTGTTTTTT.

The rearrangement links TRBV7-9 to TRBJ1-3, with 9 positions matching TRBD1. V dropped 1 base and J dropped 4; count of bases not matched to a gene: 2. Germline CDR1 reads SEHNR; CDR2 reads FQNEAQ (reference sequence). The CDR3 sequence is 15 residues long. CDR3 residues: CASSLVGQGGNTIYF. The CDR3 DNA reads as TGTGCCAGCAGCTTAGTGGGACAGGGCGGAAACACCATATATTTT.

The rearrangement joins TRBV6-6 to TRBJ2-7, with 8 bases that match TRBD2. The ends lost 7 bases at V and 7 bases at J; junction bases unmatched: 12. This CDR3 has 14 residues. Germline V gene data show CDR1 as MNHNY and CDR2 as SVGAGI (reference sequence). The CDR3 nucleotides are TGTGCCAGCACGGCGGGGGGATACCTTAAAGAGCAGTACTTC. It specifies CASTAGGYLKEQYF.

V usage is TRBV2 and J usage is TRBJ2-1; 8 bases map to TRBD2. The CDR3 length is 14 residues. J was trimmed by 3 bases and V by 6 bases; bases with no gene match: 4. CDR1 and CDR2 (germline): SNHLY, FYNNEI. The DNA of the CDR3 is TGTGCCAGCAGGGCGGGGGGTTTCTACAATGAGCAGTTCTTC. Its translation: CASRAGGFYNEQFF.

This sequence joins TRBV6-5 and TRBJ2-2; unclear D gene. CDR1 and CDR2 from the germline V gene are MNHEY and SVGAGI. V was pared by 2 bases and J by 0 bases, with 4 bases between. The CDR3 totals 14 residues. CDR3 sequence reads: CASSYITNTGELFF. The CDR3 nucleotides are TGTGCCAGCAGTTACATCACGAACACCGGGGAGCTGTTTTTT.

The chain uses TRBV5-1 and TRBJ2-3; D gene uncertain. Germline loops: CDR1 SGHRS, CDR2 YFSETQ. Deletions cut 2 bases from V and 0 bases from J, with 10 bases between. The CDR3 covers 15 residues. The CDR3 reads CASSFFPSSTDTQYF. CDR3 sequence (DNA): TGCGCCAGCAGCTTCTTTCCGTCTAGCACAGATACGCAGTATTTT.

The V and J genes are TRBV10-3 and TRBJ1-6; D is undetermined. There are 13 residues in the CDR3. Germline V gene sequence: CDR1 ENHRY, CDR2 SYGVKD. The germline V and J ends were trimmed by 7 bases and 6 bases, with 10 bases remaining between them. The DNA for the CDR3 is TGTGCCATCAACGGAGGTGGTAATTCACCCCTCCACTTT. Translation gives CAINGGGNSPLHF.